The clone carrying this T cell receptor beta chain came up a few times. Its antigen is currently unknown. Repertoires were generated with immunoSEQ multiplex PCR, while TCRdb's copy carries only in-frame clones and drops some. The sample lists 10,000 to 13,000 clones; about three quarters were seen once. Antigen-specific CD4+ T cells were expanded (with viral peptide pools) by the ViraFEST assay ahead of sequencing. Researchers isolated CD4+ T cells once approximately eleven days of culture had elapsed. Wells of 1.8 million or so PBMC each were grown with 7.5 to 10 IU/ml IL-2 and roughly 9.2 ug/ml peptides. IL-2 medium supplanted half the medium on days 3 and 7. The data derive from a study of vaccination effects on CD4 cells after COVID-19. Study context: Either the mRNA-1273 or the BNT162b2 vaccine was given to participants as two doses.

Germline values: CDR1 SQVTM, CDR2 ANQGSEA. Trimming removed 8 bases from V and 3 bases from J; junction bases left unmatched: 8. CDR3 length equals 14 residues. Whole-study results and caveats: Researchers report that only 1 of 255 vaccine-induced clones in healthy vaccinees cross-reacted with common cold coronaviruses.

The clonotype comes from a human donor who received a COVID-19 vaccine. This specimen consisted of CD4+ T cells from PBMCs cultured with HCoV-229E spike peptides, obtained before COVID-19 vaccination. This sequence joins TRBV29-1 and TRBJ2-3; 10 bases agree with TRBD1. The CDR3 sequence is CSMGTGAWTDTQYF. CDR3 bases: TGCAGCATGGGGACAGGGGCGTGGACAGATACGCAGTATTTT.